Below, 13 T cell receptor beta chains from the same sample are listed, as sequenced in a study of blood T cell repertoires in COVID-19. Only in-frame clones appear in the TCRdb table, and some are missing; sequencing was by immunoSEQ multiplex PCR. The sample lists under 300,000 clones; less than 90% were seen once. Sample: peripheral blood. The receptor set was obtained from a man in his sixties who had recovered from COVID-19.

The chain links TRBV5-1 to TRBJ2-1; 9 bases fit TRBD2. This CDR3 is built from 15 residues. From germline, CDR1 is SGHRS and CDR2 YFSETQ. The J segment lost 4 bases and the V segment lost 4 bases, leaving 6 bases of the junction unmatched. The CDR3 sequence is CASSAGLAVYNEQFF. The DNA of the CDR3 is TGCGCCAGCAGCGCGGGACTAGCAGTATACAATGAGCAGTTCTTC.

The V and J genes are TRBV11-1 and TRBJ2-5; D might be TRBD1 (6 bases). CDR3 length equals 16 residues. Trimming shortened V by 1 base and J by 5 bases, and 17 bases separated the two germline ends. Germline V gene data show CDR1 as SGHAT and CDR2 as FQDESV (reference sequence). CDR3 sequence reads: CASSLEDGRGLETQYF. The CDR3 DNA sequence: TGTGCCAGCAGCTTAGAGGACGGCAGGGGTTTGGAGACCCAGTACTTC.

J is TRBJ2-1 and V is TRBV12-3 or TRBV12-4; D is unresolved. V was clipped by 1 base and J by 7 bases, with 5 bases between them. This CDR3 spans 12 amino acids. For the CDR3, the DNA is TGTGCCAGCAGTTTAGATAGAAATGAGCAGTTCTTC. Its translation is CASSLDRNEQFF.

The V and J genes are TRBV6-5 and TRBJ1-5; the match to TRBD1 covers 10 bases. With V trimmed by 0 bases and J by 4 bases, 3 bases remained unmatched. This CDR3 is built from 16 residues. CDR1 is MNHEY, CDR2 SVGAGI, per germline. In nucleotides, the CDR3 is TGTGCCAGCAGTTACTCGGGACAGGGGCTTAATCAGCCCCAGCATTTT. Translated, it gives CASSYSGQGLNQPQHF.

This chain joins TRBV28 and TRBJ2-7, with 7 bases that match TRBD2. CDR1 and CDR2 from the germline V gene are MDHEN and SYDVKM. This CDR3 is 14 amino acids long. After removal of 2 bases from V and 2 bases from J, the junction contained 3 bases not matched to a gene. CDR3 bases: TGTGCCAGCAGTTTAAGCGGGACCCCCTACGAGCAGTACTTC. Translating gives CASSLSGTPYEQYF.

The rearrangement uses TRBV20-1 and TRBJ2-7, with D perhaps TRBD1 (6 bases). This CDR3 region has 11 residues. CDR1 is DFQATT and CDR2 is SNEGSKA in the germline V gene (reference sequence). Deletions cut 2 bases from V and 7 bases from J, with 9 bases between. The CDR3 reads CSARQGNEQYF. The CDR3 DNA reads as TGCAGTGCTAGACAGGGGAATGAGCAGTACTTC.

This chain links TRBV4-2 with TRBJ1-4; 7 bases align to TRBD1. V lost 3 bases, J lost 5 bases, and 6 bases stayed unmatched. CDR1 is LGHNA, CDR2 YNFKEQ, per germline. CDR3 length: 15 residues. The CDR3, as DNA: TGTGCCAGCAGCCACGAGACAGGGTGGAATGAAAAACTGTTTTTT. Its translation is CASSHETGWNEKLFF.

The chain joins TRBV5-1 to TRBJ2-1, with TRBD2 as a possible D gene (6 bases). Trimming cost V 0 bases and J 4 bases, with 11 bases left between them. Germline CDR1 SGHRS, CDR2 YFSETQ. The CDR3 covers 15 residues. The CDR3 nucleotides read TGCGCCAGCAGCTTGGAGGCTAGCGATTACAATGAGCAGTTCTTC. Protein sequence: CASSLEASDYNEQFF.

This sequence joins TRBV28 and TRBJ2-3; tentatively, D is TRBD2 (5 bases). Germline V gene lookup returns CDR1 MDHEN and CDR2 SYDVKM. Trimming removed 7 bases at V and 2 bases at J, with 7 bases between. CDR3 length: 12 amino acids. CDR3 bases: TGTGCCAGCATCCGGGACACAGATACGCAGTATTTT. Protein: CASIRDTDTQYF.

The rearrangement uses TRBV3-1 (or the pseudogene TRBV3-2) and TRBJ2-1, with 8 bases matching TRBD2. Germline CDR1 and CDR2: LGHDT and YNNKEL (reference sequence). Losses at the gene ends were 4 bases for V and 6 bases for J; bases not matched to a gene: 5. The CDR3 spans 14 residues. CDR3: CASSLSGGGNEQFF. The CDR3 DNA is TGTGCCAGCAGCCTGAGCGGGGGTGGCAATGAGCAGTTCTTC.

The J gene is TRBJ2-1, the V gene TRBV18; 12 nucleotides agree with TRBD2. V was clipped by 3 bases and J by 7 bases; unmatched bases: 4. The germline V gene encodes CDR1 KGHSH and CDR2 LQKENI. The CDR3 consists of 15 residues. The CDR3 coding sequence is TGTGCCAGCTCACCTGCTAGCGGGGGGGCAAATGAGCAGTTCTTC. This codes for CASSPASGGANEQFF.

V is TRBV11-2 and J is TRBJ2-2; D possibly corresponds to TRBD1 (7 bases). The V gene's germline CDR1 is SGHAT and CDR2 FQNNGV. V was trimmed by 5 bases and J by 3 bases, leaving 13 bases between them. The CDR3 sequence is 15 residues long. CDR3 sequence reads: CASSRGQGDTGELFF. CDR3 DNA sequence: TGTGCCAGCAGCCGGGGGCAGGGGGACACCGGGGAGCTGTTTTTT.

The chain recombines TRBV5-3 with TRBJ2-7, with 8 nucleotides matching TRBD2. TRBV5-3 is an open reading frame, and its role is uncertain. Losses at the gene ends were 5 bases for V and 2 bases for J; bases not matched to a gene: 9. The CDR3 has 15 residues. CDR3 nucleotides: TGTGCCAGAAGTCTAAGCGGGGGTTTAACCTACGAGCAGTACTTC. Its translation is CARSLSGGLTYEQYF.